The entry below gives a single T cell receptor beta chain sequence along with its context. The target antigen is unknown. The repertoire was sequenced with immunoSEQ multiplex PCR; TCRdb's copy has only in-frame clones and lacks some. The table has about 94,000 clones, just over 90% seen once. Germline V gene lookup returns CDR1 SEHNR and CDR2 FQNEAQ (reference sequence). Trimming removed 4 bases at V and 5 bases at J, with 8 bases between. The length of the CDR3 is 12 residues. Noted time point: cycle 4 day 1 (C4D1), after 5 to 7 weeks of nivolumab. Every patient was affected by relapse after autologous stem cell transplantation, while exposure to brentuximab vedotin was not uniform. The data stem from a study of PD-1 blockade in classical Hodgkin lymphoma. Study observations and caveats: Patients starting nivolumab less than 1 year after ASCT had lower diversity and were excluded from later analyses.

The V gene is TRBV7-9, the J gene TRBJ1-1; no definite D call. This TCR was sampled from a human donor with classical Hodgkin lymphoma. Sequenced material: peripheral blood mononuclear cells (PBMCs), taken before the fourth cycle of nivolumab. CDR3 nucleotide sequence: TGTGCCAGCAGCTCTTACGGGACTGAAGCTTTCTTT. It yields the protein CASSSYGTEAFF.